This T cell receptor (beta chain) was sequenced in a study of OX40 agonist ivuxolimab in advanced cancers. About the study: Ivuxolimab, an agonistic anti-OX40 (CD134) antibody, was given to patients. Study findings and constraints: In the 0.1 to 3.0 mg/kg range, CD4+ and CD8+ blood T cells had expanded clonally by week 6. Those patients achieving a partial response at 0.1-3.0 mg/kg showed among the lowest clonal expansion. CD4+ T cells averaged fewer expanded clones than CD8+ T cells.

Germline V gene lookup returns CDR1 LNHDA and CDR2 SQIVND (reference sequence). This CDR3 is built from 18 residues. Trimming shortened V by 0 bases and J by 8 bases, and 25 bases separated the two germline ends. The count of this clone is one. Antigen specificity is unknown. The assay was immunoSEQ multiplex PCR, and TCRdb's table has in-frame clones only and misses some. The sample contains roughly 69,000 clones, about 83% of which appear only once. Sample: CD4+ or CD8+ T cells sorted from blood, taken in a trial of the OX40 agonist ivuxolimab. The chain recombines TRBV19 with TRBJ1-2; D may be TRBD1 (6 bases). This sequence was found in an adult with an advanced solid tumor such as melanoma, head and neck, liver or kidney cancer. CDR3 loop: CASSIDPYRLTGDRGYTF. For the CDR3, the DNA is TGTGCCAGTAGTATAGACCCCTACCGCCTGACAGGCGACAGGGGCTACACCTTC. The complete variable domain, with remaining parts taken from reference TRBV19 and TRBJ1-2, reads DGGITQSPKYLFRKEGQNVTLSCEQNLNHDAMYWYRQDPGQGLRLIYYSQIVNDFQKGDIAEGYSVSREKKESFPLTVTSAQKNPTAFYLCASSIDPYRLTGDRGYTFGSGTRLTVV.